In this sample, the clone carrying this TCR beta chain turned up once. The antigen remains undetermined. The data are from a study of shared clonotypes between healthy human individuals. The CDR3 length is 13 residues. CDR1 and CDR2 from the germline V gene are GTSNPN and SVGIG (reference sequence). The V and J ends lost 2 bases and 3 bases respectively, with 10 bases between them. Several immunoSEQ plates held equal portions of the genomic DNA taken from each subset. It was about 190 ng DNA, about 30,000 T cell genomes, that sorted-subset replicate PCRs used. The protocol was immunoSEQ multiplex PCR, while the TCRdb copy is restricted to in-frame clones and leaves out a portion. This sample has around 510,000 clones, with approximately 95% found just once. Study-wide results and limits: Tissues were not sampled, only blood, and their repertoires likely differ. Larger estimated richness was generally seen in naive subsets than in memory subsets.

The TCR sequence derives from a woman between 25 and 40 years old in good health. The chain links TRBV30 to TRBJ1-1; tentatively, D is TRBD1 (6 bases). Sequences were obtained from naive CD4+ T cells sorted from blood. The subset here: CD45RA+ positively selected. The CDR3 loop reads CAWSYRTDTEAFF. CDR3 DNA sequence: TGTGCCTGGAGTTACAGGACAGACACTGAAGCTTTCTTT.